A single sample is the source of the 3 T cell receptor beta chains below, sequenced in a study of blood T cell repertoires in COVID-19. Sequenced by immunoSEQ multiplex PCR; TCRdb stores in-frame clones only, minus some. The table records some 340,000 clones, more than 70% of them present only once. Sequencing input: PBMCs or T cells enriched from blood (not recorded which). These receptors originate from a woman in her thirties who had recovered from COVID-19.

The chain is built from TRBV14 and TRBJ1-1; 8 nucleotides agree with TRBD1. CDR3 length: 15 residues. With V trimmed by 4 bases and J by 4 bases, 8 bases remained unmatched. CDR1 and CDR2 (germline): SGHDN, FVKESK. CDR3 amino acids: CASSRSGQGGTEAFF. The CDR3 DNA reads TGTGCCAGCAGCCGATCCGGACAGGGTGGCACTGAAGCTTTCTTT.

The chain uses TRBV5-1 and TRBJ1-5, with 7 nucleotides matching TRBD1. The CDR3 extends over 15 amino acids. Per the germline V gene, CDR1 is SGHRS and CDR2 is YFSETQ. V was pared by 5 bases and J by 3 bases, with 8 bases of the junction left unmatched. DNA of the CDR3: TGCGCCAGCAGGGAATCGGGACAGCCCAATCAGCCCCAGCATTTT. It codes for CASRESGQPNQPQHF.

The CDR3 DNA sequence: TGTGCCAGCAGTGGGGGACAGGGGCGCTATGGCTACACCTTC. Its protein product is CASSGGQGRYGYTF. This chain connects TRBV2 to TRBJ1-2; 10 positions match TRBD1. CDR3 length: 14 amino acids. The germline V gene has CDR1 SNHLY and CDR2 FYNNEI. The V segment lost 4 bases and the J segment 4 bases; nucleotides outside the gene matches: 3.